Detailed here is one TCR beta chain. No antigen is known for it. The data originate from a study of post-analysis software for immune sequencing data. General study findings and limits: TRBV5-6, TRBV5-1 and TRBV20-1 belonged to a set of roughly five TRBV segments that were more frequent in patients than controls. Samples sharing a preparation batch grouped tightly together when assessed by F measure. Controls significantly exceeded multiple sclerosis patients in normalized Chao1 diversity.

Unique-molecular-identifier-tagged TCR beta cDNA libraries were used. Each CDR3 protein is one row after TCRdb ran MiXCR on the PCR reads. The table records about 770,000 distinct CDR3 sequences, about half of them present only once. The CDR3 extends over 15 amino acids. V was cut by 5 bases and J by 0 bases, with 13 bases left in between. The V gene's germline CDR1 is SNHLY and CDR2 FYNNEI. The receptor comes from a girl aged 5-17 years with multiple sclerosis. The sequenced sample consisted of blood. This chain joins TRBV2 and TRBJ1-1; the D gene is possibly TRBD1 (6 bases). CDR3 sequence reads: CASSMDSPMNTEAFF. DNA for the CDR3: TGTGCCAGCAGTATGGACAGTCCGATGAACACTGAAGCTTTCTTT.